Each of the 3 T cell receptor beta chains below was sequenced from the same sample in a study of OX40 agonist ivuxolimab in advanced cancers. The data were produced by immunoSEQ multiplex PCR, yet TCRdb's version contains in-frame clones alone and is incomplete. Of about 18,000 clones in the sample, more than 65% were seen once. The specimen was CD4+ or CD8+ T cells sorted from blood, collected in a trial of the OX40 agonist ivuxolimab. Every receptor here comes from an adult with an advanced solid tumor such as melanoma, head and neck, liver or kidney cancer.

V and J are TRBV28 and TRBJ1-5; 9 bases map to TRBD1. CDR3 length: 15 amino acids. J lost 8 bases, V lost 7 bases, and 12 bases had no gene match. The germline CDR1 and CDR2 sequences are MDHEN and SYDVKM. The CDR3 DNA sequence: TGTGCCAGCACCCATTACAGGGGGCGAGTAGAGCCCCAGCATTTT. Amino acid sequence: CASTHYRGRVEPQHF.

Concerning this clone itself: Relative to the germline gene, one junction end is altered; a read error may explain this. The chain employs TRBV7-9 and TRBJ1-2; no definite D call. The CDR3 consists of 15 residues. The germline V gene encodes CDR1 SEHNR and CDR2 FQNEAQ (reference sequence). In DNA form, the CDR3 reads TGCGCCAGCAGCCAAGATACGGGAAAAAACTATGGCTACACCTTC. This sequence encodes CASSQDTGKNYGYTF.

The chain has TRBV2 and TRBJ2-3; D remains ambiguous. Per germline, CDR1 SNHLY and CDR2 FYNNEI. V lost 1 base, J lost 2 bases, and 10 bases lay in between. This CDR3 spans 15 amino acids. The DNA of the CDR3 is TGTGCCAGCAGTGAAGGCCTGCGGAACACAGATACGCAGTATTTT. It specifies CASSEGLRNTDTQYF.